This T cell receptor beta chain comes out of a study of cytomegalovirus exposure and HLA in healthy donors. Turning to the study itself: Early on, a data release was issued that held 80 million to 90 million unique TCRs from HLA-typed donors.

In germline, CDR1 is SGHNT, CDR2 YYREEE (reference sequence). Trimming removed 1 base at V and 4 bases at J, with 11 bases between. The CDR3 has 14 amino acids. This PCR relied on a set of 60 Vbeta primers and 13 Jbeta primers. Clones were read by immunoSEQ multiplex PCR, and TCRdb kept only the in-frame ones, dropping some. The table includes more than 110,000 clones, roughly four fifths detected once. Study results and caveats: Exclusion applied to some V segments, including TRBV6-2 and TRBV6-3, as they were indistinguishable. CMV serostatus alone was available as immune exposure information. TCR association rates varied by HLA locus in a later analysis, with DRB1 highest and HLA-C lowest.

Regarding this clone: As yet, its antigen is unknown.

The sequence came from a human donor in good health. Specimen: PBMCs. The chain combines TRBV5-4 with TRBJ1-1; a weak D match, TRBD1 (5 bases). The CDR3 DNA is TGTGCCAGCAGCTTGATCGTGGGGGGCACTGAAGCTTTCTTT. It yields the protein CASSLIVGGTEAFF.